This entry concerns a single T cell receptor (beta chain). The data belong to a study of blood T cell repertoires in COVID-19. Turning to the study itself: Material from acute and convalescent COVID-19 was sourced from the United States, Italy and Spain. From T cells, B-cell-depleted T cells, or PBMCs came the material, which was cDNA or gDNA.

In germline, CDR1 is LGHDT, CDR2 YNNKEL (reference sequence). The CDR3 contains 13 residues. V lost 4 bases and J 7 bases, leaving 13 bases between the germline ends. As processed by the authors: Amplification of reference gene primers was used by the study to estimate nucleated cell counts. Assay: immunoSEQ multiplex PCR; the TCRdb copy retains only in-frame clones and omits some. V and J calls and clone size are copied from that table; D and trimming were computed from the DNA. The sample has 250,000 to 300,000 clones, about nine tenths seen once; the top ten hold 3.7%. Input material: peripheral blood. The genes are TRBV3-1 (or the pseudogene TRBV3-2) and TRBJ1-1; unclear D gene. The source of this sequence is a woman in her forties with acute or convalescent COVID-19. For the CDR3, the DNA is TGTGCCAGCAGCCCGACCGGGGAGTATGAAGCTTTCTTT. This gives the protein CASSPTGEYEAFF.